This T cell receptor (beta chain) was identified in a study of CD8 T cells in ankylosing spondylitis. This clonotype appeared many times. Its antigen is as yet unknown. Per germline, CDR1 MGHRA and CDR2 YSYEKL. This CDR3 comprises 15 residues. With 0 bases clipped from V and 1 base from J, the junction kept 1 base outside the gene matches. Study outcomes and limitations: The authors found the disease-linked clones to be CD8+ and relatively rare in peripheral blood. A TCR beta motif made of about eight highly homologous variants seemed typical of ankylosing spondylitis blood. Disease-linked clones reportedly concentrated significantly in matched ankylosing spondylitis synovial fluid. Prior work had noted some motif variants in reactive arthritis blood and synovial fluid.

Quantitative 5'-RACE with molecular barcodes generated TCR beta libraries. TCRdb re-analysed the 5' RACE reads in MiXCR, keeping a single row per CDR3 protein. This sample has a few hundred thousand distinct CDR3 sequences; about 18% occur once, and the top ten carry roughly 43%. Sequencing input: blood, either unsorted or a sorted T cell fraction (not recorded which). The V call is TRBV4-1, the J call TRBJ2-7, with 9 bases that match TRBD1. The TCR sequence derives from a male donor with ankylosing spondylitis. The DNA for the CDR3 is TGCGCCAGCAGCCAAGAGGACAGGGGTTCCTACGAGCAGTACTTC. This translates into CASSQEDRGSYEQYF.